The sequence of this T cell receptor (beta chain) was determined in a study of CD8 T cells in Susac syndrome. The RNA input was 0.5 to 1 ug, and it was reverse transcribed with random hexamers. A single record per CDR3 protein comes from TCRdb applying MiXCR to the immunoSEQ multiplex PCR reads. In the table there are about 300,000 distinct CDR3 sequences, almost 85% of which are singletons. The CDR3 has 16 amino acids. V lost 1 base, J lost 1 base, and 9 bases stayed unmatched. Germline V gives CDR1 DFQATT, CDR2 SNEGSKA (reference sequence). This sequence joins TRBV20-1 and TRBJ2-5; 7 bases are a match to TRBD2. The TCR originated in a human donor with multiple sclerosis. Sequenced sample: CD8+ T cells from PBMCs. CDR3 coding DNA: TGCAGTGCTAGAGGGGGAGGGAGGGGCCTCCAAGAGACCCAGTACTTC. It specifies CSARGGGRGLQETQYF.